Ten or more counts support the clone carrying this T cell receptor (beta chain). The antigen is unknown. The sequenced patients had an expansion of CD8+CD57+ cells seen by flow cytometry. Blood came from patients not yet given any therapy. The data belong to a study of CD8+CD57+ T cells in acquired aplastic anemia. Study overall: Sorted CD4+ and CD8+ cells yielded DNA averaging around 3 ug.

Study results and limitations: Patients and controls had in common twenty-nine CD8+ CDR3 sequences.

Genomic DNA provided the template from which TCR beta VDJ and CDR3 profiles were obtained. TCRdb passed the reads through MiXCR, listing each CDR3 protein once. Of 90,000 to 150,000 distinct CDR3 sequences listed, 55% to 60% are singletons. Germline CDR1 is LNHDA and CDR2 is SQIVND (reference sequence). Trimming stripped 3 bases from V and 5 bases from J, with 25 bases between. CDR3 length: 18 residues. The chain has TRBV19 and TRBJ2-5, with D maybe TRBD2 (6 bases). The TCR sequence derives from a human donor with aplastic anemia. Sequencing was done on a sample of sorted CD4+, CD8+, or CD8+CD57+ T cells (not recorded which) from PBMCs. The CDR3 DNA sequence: TGTGCCAGTAGTATCAGAATCCGGAGGGAATTAGGGACGGAGACCCAGTACTTC. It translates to CASSIRIRRELGTETQYF.